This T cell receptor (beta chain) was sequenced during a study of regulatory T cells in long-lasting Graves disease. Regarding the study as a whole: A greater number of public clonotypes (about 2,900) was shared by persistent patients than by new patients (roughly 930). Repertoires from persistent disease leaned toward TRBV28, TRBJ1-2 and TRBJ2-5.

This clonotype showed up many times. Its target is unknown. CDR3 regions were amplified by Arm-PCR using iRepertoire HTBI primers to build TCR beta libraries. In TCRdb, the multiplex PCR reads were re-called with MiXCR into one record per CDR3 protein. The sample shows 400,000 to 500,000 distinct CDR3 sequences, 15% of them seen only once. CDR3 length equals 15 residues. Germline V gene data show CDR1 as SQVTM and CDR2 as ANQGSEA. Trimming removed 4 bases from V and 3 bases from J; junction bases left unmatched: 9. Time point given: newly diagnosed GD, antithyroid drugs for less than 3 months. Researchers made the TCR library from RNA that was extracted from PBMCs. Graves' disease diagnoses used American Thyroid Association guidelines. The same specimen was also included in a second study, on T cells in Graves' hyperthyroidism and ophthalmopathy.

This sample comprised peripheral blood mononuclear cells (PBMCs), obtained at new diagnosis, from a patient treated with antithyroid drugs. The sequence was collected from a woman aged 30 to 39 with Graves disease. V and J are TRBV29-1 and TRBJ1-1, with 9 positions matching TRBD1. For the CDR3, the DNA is TGCAGCGTTGCCTGGGACAGGGTAGTCTACACTGAAGCTTTCTTT. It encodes CSVAWDRVVYTEAFF.